This T cell receptor beta chain comes out of a study of T cell responses to AZD1222 COVID-19 vaccine. This clone came up once. CDR3 size: 15 residues. Germline V gene data show CDR1 as SNHLY and CDR2 as FYNNEI. V shed 6 bases and J shed 0 bases, with 12 bases lying between them. The data were produced by immunoSEQ multiplex PCR, yet TCRdb's version contains in-frame clones alone and is incomplete. The data hold under 200,000 clones, with about 91% observed a single time. The sequenced sample was peripheral blood, obtained 28 days after the second AZD1222 dose. This chain uses TRBV2 with TRBJ1-5, with a tentative D call TRBD1 (5 bases). The receptor comes from an adult who received the AZD1222 COVID-19 vaccine. Here the CDR3 DNA reads TGTGCCAGCAGCCAATGGGGCAATAGCAATCAGCCCCAGCATTTT. As protein: CASSQWGNSNQPQHF. The whole variable domain, remainder taken from reference TRBV2 and TRBJ1-5, is EPEVTQTPSHQVTQMGQEVILRCVPISNHLYFYWYRQILGQKVEFLVSFYNNEISEKSEIFDDQFSVERPDGSNFTLKIRSTKLEDSAMYFCASSQWGNSNQPQHFGDGTRLSIL.